Below, 11 T cell receptor beta chains from the same sample are listed, as sequenced in a study of cytomegalovirus exposure and HLA in healthy donors. The study ran its PCR with 60 Vbeta and 13 Jbeta primers. The protocol was immunoSEQ multiplex PCR, while the TCRdb copy is restricted to in-frame clones and leaves out a portion. The table has 150,000 or so clones, over 75% seen once. Sequenced input: PBMCs. The receptors were gathered from a man aged 45-60 years in good health and CMV-seropositive.

The CDR3 is CATSPRTVSYEQYF. The CDR3 nucleotides read TGTGCCACCAGCCCCCGGACAGTATCCTACGAGCAGTACTTC. The chain couples TRBV15 to TRBJ2-7; TRBD1 is a possible D gene (6 bases). V lost 5 bases to trimming and J lost 1 base, with 12 bases between them. The germline V gene encodes CDR1 LNHNV and CDR2 YYDKDF (reference sequence). This CDR3 comprises 14 residues.

This clone was seen only once. This chain connects TRBV28 to TRBJ2-3, with D possibly TRBD2 on 7 matching bases. Germline CDR1 reads MDHEN; CDR2 reads SYDVKM. V lost 6 bases, J lost 3 bases, and 19 bases lay in between. The CDR3 sequence is 16 residues long. CDR3 region: CASSSIRGGRTDTQYF. In DNA, the CDR3 is TGTGCCAGCAGCTCCATAAGGGGGGGCCGGACAGATACGCAGTATTTT.

The rearrangement uses TRBV6-1 and TRBJ1-1; D not resolved. Trimming removed 2 bases from V and 0 bases from J, with 10 bases in between. CDR1 and CDR2 (germline): MNHNS, SASEGT. The CDR3 totals 15 residues. CDR3 DNA sequence: TGTGCCAGCAGTGAATTGGAAACTATGAACACTGAAGCTTTCTTT. The encoded protein is CASSELETMNTEAFF.

The chain carries TRBV5-4 and TRBJ2-3; 12 nucleotides match TRBD2. CDR3 length: 17 amino acids. V was pared by 4 bases and J by 9 bases, with 15 bases of the junction left unmatched. The germline CDR1 and CDR2 sequences are SGHNT and YYREEE (reference sequence). CDR3 protein: CASSPGTSGFGGGTQYF. Written as DNA, the CDR3 is TGTGCCAGCAGCCCCGGGACTAGCGGGTTCGGGGGGGGGACGCAGTATTTT.

The V call is TRBV10-3, the J call TRBJ2-1; 13 bases are a match to TRBD2. Germline assignment: CDR1 ENHRY and CDR2 SYGVKD. V gave up 5 bases and J gave up 1 base; unmatched junction bases: 8. The CDR3 consists of 18 residues. For the CDR3, the DNA is TGTGCCATCAGTACTAGCGGGGGGGCTCGTACATCCTACAATGAGCAGTTCTTC. Its translation is CAISTSGGARTSYNEQFF.

J is TRBJ2-7 and V is TRBV5-6; no definite D call. The germline V gene has CDR1 SGHDT and CDR2 YYEEEE. V lost 2 bases, J lost 0 bases, and 9 bases lay in between. The CDR3 is made up of 14 amino acids. CDR3 region: CASSFGPSSYEQYF. For the CDR3, the DNA is TGTGCCAGCAGCTTTGGGCCGAGCTCCTACGAGCAGTACTTC.

This clone was picked up a small number of times. The chain couples TRBV7-9 to TRBJ2-3; D is uncertain. The CDR3 has 14 residues. The V gene's germline CDR1 is SEHNR and CDR2 FQNEAQ (reference sequence). V lost 2 bases and J 1 base, leaving 7 bases between the germline ends. CDR3 in amino acids: CASSLSLGTDTQYF. The CDR3 DNA sequence: TGTGCCAGCAGCTTAAGCCTTGGCACAGATACGCAGTATTTT.

V usage is TRBV6-1 and J usage is TRBJ1-2; D gene uncertain. The germline V gene encodes CDR1 MNHNS and CDR2 SASEGT. CDR3 size: 13 residues. V lost 3 bases to trimming and J lost 2 bases, with 7 bases between them. The CDR3 here is CASSETINYGYTF. The DNA of the CDR3 is TGTGCCAGCAGTGAGACTATAAACTATGGCTACACCTTC.

This clone was detected only a few times. The chain links TRBV6-4 to TRBJ1-2; TRBD1 aligns across 9 bases. J gave up 5 bases and V 3 bases, and 10 bases lay outside the gene matches. The CDR3 runs to 16 residues. Looked up from germline, CDR1 is MRHNA and CDR2 is SNTAGT. This CDR3 reads CASSDDTGGLLYGYTF. The CDR3 DNA reads TGTGCCAGCAGTGATGACACAGGGGGCCTTCTGTATGGCTACACCTTC.

The chain combines TRBV5-1 with TRBJ1-1; a possible D gene is TRBD1 (5 bases). Germline loops: CDR1 SGHRS, CDR2 YFSETQ. The V and J ends lost 5 bases and 4 bases respectively, with 15 bases between them. This CDR3 has 14 amino acids. The CDR3 region has the DNA TGCGCCAGCAGTCCGCGGGGCGCGGGCACTGAAGCTTTCTTT. Its protein product is CASSPRGAGTEAFF.

The genes are TRBV7-8 and TRBJ2-3; 8 bases fit TRBD1. This CDR3 contains 15 residues. Trimming took 4 bases from V and 3 from J; bases not matched to a gene: 6. The germline gives CDR1 SGHVS, CDR2 FQNEAQ. The CDR3 coding sequence is TGTGCCAGCAGCTCGGACAGGGTGTCAACAGATACGCAGTATTTT. This gives the protein CASSSDRVSTDTQYF. Full variable domain (outside the CDR3, taken from reference TRBV7-8 and TRBJ2-3): GAGVSQSPRYKVAKRGQDVALRCDPISGHVSLFWYQQALGQGPEFLTYFQNEAQLDKSGLPSDRFFAERPEGSVSTLKIQRTQQEDSAVYLCASSSDRVSTDTQYFGPGTRLTVL.